These T cell receptor beta chains were read from a single sample in a study of blood T cell repertoires in COVID-19. Generated by immunoSEQ multiplex PCR, the TCRdb table keeps only in-frame clones and is missing some. The sample includes around 330,000 clones, 88% of them seen just once. The sequencing input was peripheral blood. The receptors derive from a woman aged 45-65 years with active or convalescent COVID-19. The CDR3 runs from the conserved cysteine through the conserved F or W. The D gene is left open where the match is weak. Clone size appears in some rows only: once, few, many, or a class for an expanded clone.

d_gene: .; j_gene: TRBJ1-1; abundance: .; v_gene: TRBV30; CDR3aa: CAGRGGPGGTEAFF; CDR3nt: TGTGCCGGGAGGGGGGGACCGGGGGGCACTGAAGCTTTCTTT
d_gene: .; j_gene: TRBJ1-2; abundance: .; v_gene: TRBV19; CDR3aa: CASSIDRLGYTF; CDR3nt: TGTGCCAGTAGTATTGACAGGTTGGGCTACACCTTC
d_gene: .; j_gene: TRBJ2-7; abundance: .; v_gene: TRBV20-1; CDR3aa: CSARDSNEQYF; CDR3nt: TGCAGTGCTAGGGACTCCAACGAGCAGTACTTC
d_gene: .; j_gene: TRBJ1-1; abundance: .; v_gene: TRBV29-1; CDR3aa: CSGLGGTEAFF; CDR3nt: TGCAGCGGCCTGGGGGGCACTGAAGCTTTCTTT
d_gene: TRBD1; j_gene: TRBJ2-1; abundance: .; v_gene: TRBV18; CDR3aa: CASSRTTGGSSYNEQFF; CDR3nt: TGTGCCAGCTCTCGCACCACAGGGGGCAGCTCCTACAATGAGCAGTTCTTC
d_gene: TRBD2; j_gene: TRBJ2-3; abundance: .; v_gene: TRBV27; CDR3aa: CASSSGTSRNTQYF; CDR3nt: TGTGCCAGCAGTTCCGGGACTAGCAGGAATACGCAGTATTTT
d_gene: TRBD1; j_gene: TRBJ1-1; abundance: .; v_gene: TRBV28; CDR3aa: CASSTDREERNTEAFF; CDR3nt: TGTGCCAGCAGTACTGACAGGGAAGAAAGGAACACTGAAGCTTTCTTT
d_gene: TRBD2; j_gene: TRBJ2-2; abundance: .; v_gene: TRBV19; CDR3aa: CASTSGRVWAGELFF; CDR3nt: TGTGCCAGTACTAGCGGGAGAGTTTGGGCCGGGGAGCTGTTTTTT
d_gene: .; j_gene: TRBJ2-7; abundance: .; v_gene: TRBV4-1; CDR3aa: CASSPRAGPYEQYF; CDR3nt: TGCGCCAGCAGCCCCCGGGCAGGGCCCTACGAGCAGTACTTC
d_gene: .; j_gene: TRBJ2-2; abundance: .; v_gene: TRBV6-1; CDR3aa: CASSARGASANTGELFF; CDR3nt: TGTGCCAGCAGTGCGCGCGGGGCGAGTGCCAACACCGGGGAGCTGTTTTTT
d_gene: TRBD1; j_gene: TRBJ2-7; abundance: .; v_gene: TRBV5-1; CDR3aa: CASSLLPSGTGGYEQYF; CDR3nt: TGCGCCAGCAGCTTGTTGCCTTCCGGGACAGGGGGCTACGAGCAGTACTTC
d_gene: TRBD2; j_gene: TRBJ2-2; abundance: .; v_gene: TRBV3-1/TRBV3-2; CDR3aa: CARSLSGGGTGELFF; CDR3nt: TGTGCCCGCAGCCTTAGCGGGGGGGGAACCGGGGAGCTGTTTTTT
d_gene: .; j_gene: TRBJ2-7; abundance: few; v_gene: TRBV30; CDR3aa: CACLAFDYEQYF; CDR3nt: TGTGCCTGTTTAGCGTTCGACTACGAGCAGTACTTC
d_gene: TRBD1; j_gene: TRBJ2-3; abundance: .; v_gene: TRBV11-3; CDR3aa: CASSLDGTGPDTQYF; CDR3nt: TGTGCCAGCAGCTTAGATGGGACAGGTCCAGATACGCAGTATTTT
d_gene: TRBD1; j_gene: TRBJ2-7; abundance: .; v_gene: TRBV10-3; CDR3aa: CAIRSSPGQGFSYEQYF; CDR3nt: TGTGCCATCAGGAGCTCCCCGGGACAGGGATTCTCCTACGAGCAGTACTTC
d_gene: .; j_gene: TRBJ2-7; abundance: .; v_gene: TRBV18; CDR3aa: CASSPRQFYEQYF; CDR3nt: TGTGCCAGCTCACCCCGACAGTTCTACGAGCAGTACTTC
d_gene: .; j_gene: TRBJ1-1; abundance: .; v_gene: TRBV12-5; CDR3aa: CASGIGGGTEAFF; CDR3nt: TGTGCTAGTGGTATTGGGGGGGGCACTGAAGCTTTCTTT
d_gene: .; j_gene: TRBJ2-3; abundance: .; v_gene: TRBV7-8; CDR3aa: CASSFQGPSTDTQYF; CDR3nt: TGTGCCAGCAGCTTTCAGGGTCCCAGCACAGATACGCAGTATTTT
d_gene: .; j_gene: TRBJ2-3; abundance: .; v_gene: TRBV9; CDR3aa: CASSVHPTDTQYF; CDR3nt: TGTGCCAGCAGCGTACATCCCACAGATACGCAGTATTTT
d_gene: .; j_gene: TRBJ2-5; abundance: .; v_gene: TRBV23-1; CDR3aa: CASSQSRLAKETQYF; CDR3nt: TGCGCCAGCAGTCAATCGAGGCTAGCCAAAGAGACCCAGTACTTC
d_gene: .; j_gene: TRBJ1-1; abundance: .; v_gene: TRBV9; CDR3aa: CASSPRGGTEAFF; CDR3nt: TGTGCCAGCAGCCCGAGGGGGGGCACTGAAGCTTTCTTT
d_gene: TRBD1; j_gene: TRBJ1-6; abundance: once; v_gene: TRBV7-2; CDR3aa: CASSTGTGPGNSPLHF; CDR3nt: TGTGCCAGCAGCACGGGGACAGGGCCGGGAAATTCACCCCTCCACTTT
d_gene: .; j_gene: TRBJ1-1; abundance: .; v_gene: TRBV6-2/TRBV6-3; CDR3aa: CASSRQQNTEAFF; CDR3nt: TGTGCCAGCAGTCGACAGCAAAACACTGAAGCTTTCTTT
d_gene: TRBD1; j_gene: TRBJ1-6; abundance: once; v_gene: TRBV7-2; CDR3aa: CASSLKGADSPLHF; CDR3nt: TGTGCCAGCAGCTTAAAGGGGGCGGACTCACCCCTCCACTTT
d_gene: .; j_gene: TRBJ2-7; abundance: once; v_gene: TRBV6-5; CDR3aa: CASSFTLTGREQYF; CDR3nt: TGTGCCAGCAGCTTCACCTTGACGGGTCGCGAGCAGTACTTC
d_gene: .; j_gene: TRBJ2-7; abundance: once; v_gene: TRBV11-1; CDR3aa: CASSLRGRPYEQYF; CDR3nt: TGTGCCAGCAGCTTAAGGGGCAGACCCTACGAGCAGTACTTC
d_gene: .; j_gene: TRBJ2-7; abundance: .; v_gene: TRBV5-4; CDR3aa: CASSTRGSYEQYF; CDR3nt: TGTGCCAGCAGCACGCGGGGTTCCTACGAGCAGTACTTC
d_gene: .; j_gene: TRBJ1-4; abundance: .; v_gene: TRBV6-5; CDR3aa: CASSRRGYGEKLFF; CDR3nt: TGTGCCAGCAGTCGCAGGGGATATGGGGAAAAACTGTTTTTT
d_gene: .; j_gene: TRBJ2-1; abundance: .; v_gene: TRBV11-3; CDR3aa: CASSPENYNEQFF; CDR3nt: TGTGCCAGCAGTCCAGAAAACTACAATGAGCAGTTCTTC
d_gene: .; j_gene: TRBJ2-1; abundance: .; v_gene: TRBV5-5; CDR3aa: CASSLHRTGPLDNEQFF; CDR3nt: TGTGCCAGCAGCTTGCACAGAACAGGGCCCCTGGATAATGAGCAGTTCTTC
d_gene: .; j_gene: TRBJ2-7; abundance: .; v_gene: TRBV6-5; CDR3aa: CASSPILSGSKQYF; CDR3nt: TGTGCCAGCAGCCCGATCTTATCCGGGAGTAAACAGTACTTC
d_gene: .; j_gene: TRBJ2-2; abundance: .; v_gene: TRBV7-3; CDR3aa: CASRPLSAATGELFF; CDR3nt: TGTGCCAGCAGACCTCTCAGCGCGGCCACCGGGGAGCTGTTTTTT
d_gene: .; j_gene: TRBJ1-1; abundance: few; v_gene: TRBV29-1; CDR3aa: CSVVGAPEAFF; CDR3nt: TGCAGCGTTGTAGGGGCCCCTGAAGCTTTCTTT
d_gene: .; j_gene: TRBJ1-1; abundance: .; v_gene: TRBV29-1; CDR3aa: CSVGQANTEAFF; CDR3nt: TGCAGCGTTGGGCAGGCAAACACTGAAGCTTTCTTT
d_gene: TRBD1; j_gene: TRBJ2-2; abundance: .; v_gene: TRBV27; CDR3aa: CASSFTGVGELFF; CDR3nt: TGTGCCAGCAGTTTCACAGGGGTCGGGGAGCTGTTTTTT
d_gene: .; j_gene: TRBJ2-7; abundance: .; v_gene: TRBV6-2/TRBV6-3; CDR3aa: CASSYWLPNHYEQYF; CDR3nt: TGTGCCAGCAGTTACTGGCTTCCGAACCACTACGAGCAGTACTTC
d_gene: .; j_gene: TRBJ2-7; abundance: .; v_gene: TRBV7-3; CDR3aa: CASSFSGSYEQYF; CDR3nt: TGTGCCAGCAGCTTTTCAGGATCCTACGAGCAGTACTTC
d_gene: TRBD1; j_gene: TRBJ1-1; abundance: few; v_gene: TRBV7-9; CDR3aa: CASSLADRENTEAFF; CDR3nt: TGTGCCAGCAGCTTAGCTGACAGGGAGAACACTGAAGCTTTCTTT
d_gene: .; j_gene: TRBJ2-2; abundance: .; v_gene: TRBV6-5; CDR3aa: CASMGQANTGELFF; CDR3nt: TGTGCCAGCATGGGACAAGCGAACACCGGGGAGCTGTTTTTT
d_gene: TRBD1; j_gene: TRBJ1-1; abundance: .; v_gene: TRBV5-4; CDR3aa: CASSTGQGNTEAFF; CDR3nt: TGTGCCAGCAGCACGGGACAGGGGAACACTGAAGCTTTCTTT
d_gene: TRBD1; j_gene: TRBJ1-5; abundance: .; v_gene: TRBV27; CDR3aa: CASSMTRGLGNQPQHF; CDR3nt: TGTGCCAGCAGCATGACCAGGGGGCTGGGAAATCAGCCCCAGCATTTT
d_gene: .; j_gene: TRBJ2-2; abundance: few; v_gene: TRBV7-3; CDR3aa: CASSPSRVFGPGELFF; CDR3nt: TGTGCCAGCAGCCCCTCCCGAGTTTTTGGGCCCGGGGAGCTGTTTTTT
d_gene: .; j_gene: TRBJ1-1; abundance: .; v_gene: TRBV4-1; CDR3aa: CASSLTWGVTGMNTEAFF; CDR3nt: TGCGCCAGCAGCCTAACGTGGGGGGTAACGGGAATGAACACTGAAGCTTTCTTT
d_gene: .; j_gene: TRBJ1-5; abundance: .; v_gene: TRBV7-9; CDR3aa: CASSPGGSGSEPQHF; CDR3nt: TGTGCCAGCAGCCCGGGGGGGAGTGGTTCGGAGCCCCAGCATTTT
d_gene: TRBD1; j_gene: TRBJ2-5; abundance: .; v_gene: TRBV28; CDR3aa: CASSLIQGQGQDWGETQYF; CDR3nt: TGTGCCAGCAGTTTAATACAGGGACAGGGGCAAGATTGGGGGGAGACCCAGTACTTC
d_gene: .; j_gene: TRBJ1-5; abundance: .; v_gene: TRBV30; CDR3aa: CAWSLGDSNQPQHF; CDR3nt: TGTGCCTGGAGTCTAGGGGATAGCAATCAGCCCCAGCATTTT
d_gene: TRBD1; j_gene: TRBJ1-2; abundance: .; v_gene: TRBV24-1; CDR3aa: CATSDPLGQGAPGYTF; CDR3nt: TGTGCCACCAGTGATCCCCTTGGACAGGGGGCGCCTGGCTACACCTTC
d_gene: .; j_gene: TRBJ1-2; abundance: .; v_gene: TRBV19; CDR3aa: CASSTPGIGSYGYTF; CDR3nt: TGTGCCAGTAGTACCCCCGGGATAGGGTCGTATGGCTACACCTTC
d_gene: TRBD1; j_gene: TRBJ1-1; abundance: few; v_gene: TRBV7-9; CDR3aa: CASSLEDTHRGTEAFF; CDR3nt: TGTGCCAGCAGCTTAGAGGACACCCACAGGGGCACTGAAGCTTTCTTT
d_gene: TRBD2; j_gene: TRBJ2-3; abundance: .; v_gene: TRBV7-6; CDR3aa: CASRNPGLADYTDTQYF; CDR3nt: TGTGCCAGCAGGAACCCCGGACTAGCGGACTACACAGATACGCAGTATTTT
d_gene: .; j_gene: TRBJ1-1; abundance: .; v_gene: TRBV7-9; CDR3aa: CASSFFGFEAFF; CDR3nt: TGTGCCAGCAGCTTCTTCGGGTTTGAAGCTTTCTTT
d_gene: .; j_gene: TRBJ1-1; abundance: .; v_gene: TRBV2; CDR3aa: CASTIGEQRVNTEAFF; CDR3nt: TGTGCCAGCACCATAGGGGAACAGAGAGTAAACACTGAAGCTTTCTTT
d_gene: .; j_gene: TRBJ2-7; abundance: .; v_gene: TRBV4-1; CDR3aa: CASSQEDGGGYEQYF; CDR3nt: TGCGCCAGCAGCCAAGAGGATGGGGGCGGCTACGAGCAGTACTTC